What follows are 18 T cell receptor beta chains derived from one specimen sequenced in a study of identical twins (dated by TCRdb to the mid-2010s). The library was made by 5' RACE. TCRdb shows the sequencer as Illumina HiSeq 2000. TCRdb reanalyzed the raw reads on its own, using fastp at Q25 for trimming and MiXCR for clone calling, and kept in-frame beta chains. CDR3 protein sequences are deduplicated, and each keeps its most common genes and DNA. For this sample there are 600,000 to 800,000 distinct CDR3 sequences; approximately 21% appear just once. The top ten clones comprise approximately 4.3% of the sample. A further study also used this sample, focusing on T cells expressing NK-cell markers.

Sequencing used PBMCs. The receptor set was obtained from a woman in her late teens or twenties in good health.

There are a few counts of this clonotype. The chain has TRBV20-1 and TRBJ1-1, with D perhaps TRBD1 (6 bases). This CDR3 has 13 amino acids. The ends were cut back, 6 bases at V and 7 bases at J, with 18 bases in the middle. The germline gives CDR1 DFQATT, CDR2 SNEGSKA (reference sequence). In nucleotides, the CDR3 is TGCAGTGCAGCACCGACAGGCCAGCGTGAAGCTTTCTTT. Its protein is CSAAPTGQREAFF.

This rearrangement joins TRBV5-5 to TRBJ2-1, with TRBD1 matching over 7 bases. The trim removed 6 bases at V and 3 bases at J, leaving 9 bases unmatched. CDR1 and CDR2 from the germline V gene are SGHKS and YYEKEE (reference sequence). This CDR3 region has 15 residues. CDR3 nucleotides: TGTGCCAGCACTCAAGACAGGGATTACTACAATGAGCAGTTCTTC. Translated: CASTQDRDYYNEQFF.

The J gene is TRBJ2-7, the V gene TRBV7-2; 9 bases fit TRBD1. CDR3 length: 14 amino acids. In germline, CDR1 is SGHTA, CDR2 FQGNSA. Trimming cost V 3 bases and J 10 bases; bases outside gene matches: 10. The CDR3 bases are TGTGCCAGCAGCTTTTCCTTAACAGGGGGCGAACAGTACTTC. Translated, it gives CASSFSLTGGEQYF.

This clonotype was counted ten times or more. The V and J genes are TRBV5-1 and TRBJ1-1, with 8 bases lining up with TRBD1. Germline V gives CDR1 SGHRS, CDR2 YFSETQ. V was clipped by 6 bases and J by 1 base; unmatched bases: 5. This CDR3 has 14 residues. CDR3 DNA sequence: TGCGCCAGCACCTGGGGGACAGGGAACACTGAAGCTTTCTTT. Protein product: CASTWGTGNTEAFF. Looking up the rest from reference TRBV5-1 and TRBJ1-1 gives the full variable domain: KAGVTQTPRYLIKTRGQQVTLSCSPISGHRSVSWYQQTPGQGLQFLFEYFSETQRNKGNFPGRFSGRQFSNSRSEMNVSTLELGDSALYLCASTWGTGNTEAFFGQGTRLTVV.

The V call is TRBV5-6, the J call TRBJ2-7; D is ambiguous. V was clipped by 4 bases and J by 4 bases, with 18 bases between them. Germline-derived CDR1 and CDR2 are SGHDT and YYEEEE. The CDR3 runs 15 residues. This CDR3 reads CASSPQLAARYEQYF. For the CDR3, the DNA is TGTGCCAGCAGCCCTCAGCTTGCGGCAAGATACGAGCAGTACTTC.

Ten or more counts support this clonotype. V is TRBV20-1 and J is TRBJ1-5; 7 nucleotides align to TRBD1. J gave up 1 base and V 2 bases, and 5 bases lay outside the gene matches. CDR1 and CDR2 from the germline V gene are DFQATT and SNEGSKA (reference sequence). CDR3 length equals 15 residues. CDR3 nucleotides: TGCAGTGCTAGAAAGACAGGGAACAGCAATCAGCCCCAGCATTTT. This translates into CSARKTGNSNQPQHF.

This clonotype appeared a few times. V usage is TRBV20-1 and J usage is TRBJ1-1; 9 positions match TRBD1. Losses at the gene ends were 5 bases for V and 5 bases for J; bases not matched to a gene: 6. CDR1 and CDR2 (germline): DFQATT, SNEGSKA (reference sequence). CDR3 length: 13 amino acids. The CDR3 coding sequence is TGCAGTGCTCTCGGACAGGGGAAGACTGAAGCTTTCTTT. Amino acids: CSALGQGKTEAFF.

The V and J genes are TRBV6-1 and TRBJ2-7, with TRBD2 as a possible D gene (5 bases). This CDR3 region has 15 residues. Per the germline V gene, CDR1 is MNHNS and CDR2 is SASEGT. Trimming pared 4 bases from V and 1 base from J, leaving 14 bases between. This CDR3 is CASSGRQSSSYEQYF. As DNA, the CDR3 is TGTGCCAGCAGTGGGAGGCAATCCTCTTCCTACGAGCAGTACTTC.

The CDR3 protein is CASSLARAHEQYF. CDR3 sequence (DNA): TGTGCCAGCAGTTTAGCCAGGGCACACGAGCAGTACTTC. V usage is TRBV12-3 or TRBV12-4 and J usage is TRBJ2-7; maybe TRBD1 (5 bases). CDR3 length: 13 residues. V dropped 0 bases and J dropped 5 bases, with 8 bases sitting between them.

This clonotype showed up just a few times. This chain connects TRBV20-1 to TRBJ2-3; 7 bases are a match to TRBD2. There are 13 residues in the CDR3. Germline-derived CDR1 and CDR2 are DFQATT and SNEGSKA (reference sequence). After removal of 5 bases from V and 8 bases from J, the junction contained 10 bases not matched to a gene. CDR3 protein: CSAGRGGSGTQYF. The DNA of the CDR3 is TGCAGTGCTGGGAGGGGCGGGAGCGGTACGCAGTATTTT.

Ten or more counts support this clonotype. The V gene is TRBV10-3, the J gene TRBJ2-2, with D perhaps matching TRBD2 (5 bases). Germline V gene lookup returns CDR1 ENHRY and CDR2 SYGVKD. V was cut by 6 bases and J by 7 bases, with 12 bases left in between. This CDR3 contains 13 residues. CDR3 DNA sequence: TGTGCCATCAGACGGGAAAGGGTCGGGGAGCTGTTTTTT. Its protein is CAIRRERVGELFF.

This clonotype was detected ten times or more. V and J are TRBV7-9 and TRBJ2-5; D might be TRBD1 (6 bases). The V and J ends lost 5 bases and 2 bases respectively, with 15 bases between them. The germline gives CDR1 SEHNR, CDR2 FQNEAQ (reference sequence). This CDR3 comprises 15 residues. The CDR3 DNA reads TGTGCCAGCAGCCTTTATGGTGGACAGCAAGAGACCCAGTACTTC. This gives the protein CASSLYGGQQETQYF.

The V call is TRBV5-1, the J call TRBJ2-3, with D unresolved. V was shortened by 3 bases and J by 2 bases, with 10 bases between the two germline ends. CDR1 and CDR2 from the germline V gene are SGHRS and YFSETQ. The CDR3 spans 14 residues. This chain's CDR3 is CASSWGLATDTQYF. The CDR3 DNA sequence: TGCGCCAGCAGCTGGGGTCTTGCCACAGATACGCAGTATTTT.

This chain links TRBV3-1 with TRBJ2-5, with TRBD1 matching over 7 bases. The CDR3 is 13 amino acids. Trimming removed 8 bases from V and 2 bases from J; junction bases left unmatched: 5. Germline V gene sequence: CDR1 LGHDT, CDR2 YNNKEL (reference sequence). CDR3 bases: TGTGCCAGCTTGGGACAGCCTCAAGAGACCCAGTACTTC. This translates into CASLGQPQETQYF.

This clonotype was recorded many times. The chain joins TRBV20-1 to TRBJ2-1; D may be TRBD1 (8 bases). The germline V gene encodes CDR1 DFQATT and CDR2 SNEGSKA (reference sequence). Trimming left V 1 base short and J 2 bases short, with 15 bases between. CDR3 length: 16 amino acids. DNA of the CDR3: TGCAGTGCTAGAGTAAGACAGGGGAGGGCCTACAATGAGCAGTTCTTC. This translates into CSARVRQGRAYNEQFF.

At least ten counts were recorded for this clonotype. The chain has TRBV20-1 and TRBJ2-7; TRBD2 might be the D (6 bases). The germline V gene encodes CDR1 DFQATT and CDR2 SNEGSKA (reference sequence). V lost 3 bases and J lost 2, with 20 bases in between. The CDR3 is 16 amino acids. The CDR3 sequence: CSASVAGRDVTYEQYF. CDR3 DNA sequence: TGCAGTGCTAGCGTTGCAGGGCGGGACGTAACCTACGAGCAGTACTTC.

The rearrangement links TRBV6-1 to TRBJ2-1, with TRBD2 matching over 13 bases. The CDR3 is made up of 17 amino acids. Losses at the gene ends were 6 bases for V and 9 bases for J; bases not matched to a gene: 14. Germline CDR1 MNHNS, CDR2 SASEGT. The CDR3 nucleotides are TGTGCCAGCAGCCGCCCGCGGACTAGCGGGAGAAGGACTGAGCAGTTCTTC. Translated: CASSRPRTSGRRTEQFF.

This clonotype was detected only a few times. The chain has TRBV15 and TRBJ2-2; weak D call: TRBD2 (5 bases). The ends were cut back, 5 bases at V and 5 bases at J, with 15 bases in the middle. The germline gives CDR1 LNHNV, CDR2 YYDKDF (reference sequence). This CDR3 has 15 amino acids. The CDR3 bases are TGTGCCACCAGCCCCAACATGAGGGCGACCGGGGAGCTGTTTTTT. This codes for CATSPNMRATGELFF.